This T cell receptor beta chain was profiled in a study of cytomegalovirus exposure and HLA in healthy donors. The V end lost 6 bases, the J end lost 0 bases, and 10 bases lay between the germline ends. CDR3 length: 14 residues. Per the germline V gene, CDR1 is MNHEY and CDR2 is SVGAGI. The PCR contained 60 Vbeta and 13 Jbeta primers. Measured with immunoSEQ multiplex PCR; TCRdb has only the in-frame clones, and not every one. The table shows around 210,000 clones, with approximately 81% occurring only once. The V gene is TRBV6-5, the J gene TRBJ2-3, with D possibly being TRBD2 (7 bases). The specimen sequenced was PBMCs. This TCR derives from a girl aged 2 to 10 in good health and CMV-seronegative. CDR3 DNA sequence: TGTGCCAGCAGGGGGGGGCTAAGCACAGATACGCAGTATTTT. This codes for CASRGGLSTDTQYF.